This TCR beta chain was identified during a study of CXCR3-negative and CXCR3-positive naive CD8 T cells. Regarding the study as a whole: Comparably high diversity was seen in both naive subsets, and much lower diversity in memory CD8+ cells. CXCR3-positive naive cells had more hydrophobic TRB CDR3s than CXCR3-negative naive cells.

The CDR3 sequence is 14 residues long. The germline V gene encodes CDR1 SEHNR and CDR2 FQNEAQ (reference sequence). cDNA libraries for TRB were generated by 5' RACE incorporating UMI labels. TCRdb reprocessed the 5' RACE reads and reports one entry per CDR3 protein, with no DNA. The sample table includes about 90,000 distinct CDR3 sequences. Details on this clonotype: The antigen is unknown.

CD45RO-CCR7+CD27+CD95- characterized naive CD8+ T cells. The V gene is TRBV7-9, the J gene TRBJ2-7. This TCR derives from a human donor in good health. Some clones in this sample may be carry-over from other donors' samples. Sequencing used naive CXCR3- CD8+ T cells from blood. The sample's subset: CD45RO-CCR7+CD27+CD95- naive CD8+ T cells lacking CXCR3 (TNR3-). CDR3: CASSLPGLGNEQYF. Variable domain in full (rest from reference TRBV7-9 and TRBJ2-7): DTGVSQNPRHKITKRGQNVTFRCDPISEHNRLYWYRQTLGQGPEFLTYFQNEAQLEKSRLLSDRFSAERPKGSFSTLEIQRTEQGDSAMYLCASSLPGLGNEQYFGPGTRLTVT.